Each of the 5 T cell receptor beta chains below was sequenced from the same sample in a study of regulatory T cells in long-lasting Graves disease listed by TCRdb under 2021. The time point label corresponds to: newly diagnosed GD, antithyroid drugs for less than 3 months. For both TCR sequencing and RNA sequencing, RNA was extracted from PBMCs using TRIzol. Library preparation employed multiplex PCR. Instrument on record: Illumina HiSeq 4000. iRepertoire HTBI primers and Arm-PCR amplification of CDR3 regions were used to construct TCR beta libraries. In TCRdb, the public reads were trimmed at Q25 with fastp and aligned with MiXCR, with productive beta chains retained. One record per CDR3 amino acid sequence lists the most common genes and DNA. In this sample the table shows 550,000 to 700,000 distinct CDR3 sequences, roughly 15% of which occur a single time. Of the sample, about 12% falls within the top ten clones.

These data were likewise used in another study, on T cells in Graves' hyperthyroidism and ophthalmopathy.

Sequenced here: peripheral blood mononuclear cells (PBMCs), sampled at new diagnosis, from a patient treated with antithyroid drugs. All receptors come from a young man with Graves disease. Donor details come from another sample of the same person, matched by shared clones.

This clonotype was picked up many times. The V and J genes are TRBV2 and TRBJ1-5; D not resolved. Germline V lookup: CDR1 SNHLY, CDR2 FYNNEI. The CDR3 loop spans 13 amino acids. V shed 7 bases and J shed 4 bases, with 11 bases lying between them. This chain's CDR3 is CASTPDGNQPQHF. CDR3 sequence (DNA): TGTGCCAGCACTCCGGACGGAAATCAGCCCCAGCATTTT.

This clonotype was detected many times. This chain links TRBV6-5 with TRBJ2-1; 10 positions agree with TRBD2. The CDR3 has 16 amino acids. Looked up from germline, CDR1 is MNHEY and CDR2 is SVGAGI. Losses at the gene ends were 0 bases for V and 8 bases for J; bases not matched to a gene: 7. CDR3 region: CASSYSYSSGSYEQFF. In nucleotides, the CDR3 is TGTGCCAGCAGTTACTCGTACTCTAGCGGGAGCTATGAGCAGTTCTTC.

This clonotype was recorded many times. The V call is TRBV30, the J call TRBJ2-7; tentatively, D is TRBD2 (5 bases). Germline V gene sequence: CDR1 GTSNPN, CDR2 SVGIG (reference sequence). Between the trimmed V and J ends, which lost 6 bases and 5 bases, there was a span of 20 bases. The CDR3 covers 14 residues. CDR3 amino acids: CACKSGDPGNEQYF. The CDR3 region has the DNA TGTGCCTGCAAGAGCGGTGATCCAGGCAACGAGCAGTACTTC.

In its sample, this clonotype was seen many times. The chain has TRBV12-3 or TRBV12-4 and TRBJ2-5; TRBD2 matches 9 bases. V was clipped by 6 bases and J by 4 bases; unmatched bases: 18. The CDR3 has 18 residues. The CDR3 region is CASSSDPNGRAGGETQYF. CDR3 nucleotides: TGTGCCAGCAGCTCTGACCCTAACGGGCGAGCGGGAGGAGAGACCCAGTACTTC.

CDR3 sequence: CASSPSGYLEKLFF. CDR3 coding DNA: TGTGCCAGCAGCCCATCAGGCTACCTGGAAAAACTGTTTTTT. This chain uses TRBV9 with TRBJ1-4; D gene unclear. Per germline, CDR1 SGDLS and CDR2 YYNGEE. CDR3 size: 14 residues. Trimming shortened V by 4 bases and J by 8 bases, and 15 bases separated the two germline ends.